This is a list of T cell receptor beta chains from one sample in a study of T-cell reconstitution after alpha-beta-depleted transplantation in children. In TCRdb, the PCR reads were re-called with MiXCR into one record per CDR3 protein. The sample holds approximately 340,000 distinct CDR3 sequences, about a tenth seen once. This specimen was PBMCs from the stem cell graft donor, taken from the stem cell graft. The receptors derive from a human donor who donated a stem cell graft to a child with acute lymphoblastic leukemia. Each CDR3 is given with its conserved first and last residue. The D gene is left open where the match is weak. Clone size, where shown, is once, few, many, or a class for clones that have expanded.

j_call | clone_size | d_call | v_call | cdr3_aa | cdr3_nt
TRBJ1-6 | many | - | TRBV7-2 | CASSLAARSNSPLHF | TGTGCCAGCAGCTTAGCTGCACGGTCGAATTCACCCCTCCACTTT
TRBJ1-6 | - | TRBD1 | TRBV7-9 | CASSSTGTGSYNSPLHF | TGTGCCAGCAGCTCGACAGGGACTGGGTCCTATAATTCACCCCTCCACTTT
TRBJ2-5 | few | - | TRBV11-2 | CASSSKGRALQETQYF | TGTGCCAGCAGCTCAAAAGGCAGGGCGCTCCAAGAGACCCAGTACTTC
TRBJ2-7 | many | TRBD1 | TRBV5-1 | CASRQGQVDYEQYF | TGCGCCAGCCGGCAGGGACAGGTTGATTACGAGCAGTACTTC
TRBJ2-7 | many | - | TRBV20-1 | CSATEPPRGEQYF | TGCAGTGCCACAGAACCACCCAGAGGCGAGCAGTACTTC
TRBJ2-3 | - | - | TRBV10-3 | CAIRAKGTLGDTQYF | TGTGCCATCAGAGCAAAAGGGACACTGGGCGATACGCAGTATTTT
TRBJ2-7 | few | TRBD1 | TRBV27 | CASSPWDRSTYEQYF | TGTGCCAGCAGTCCATGGGACAGATCCACCTACGAGCAGTACTTC
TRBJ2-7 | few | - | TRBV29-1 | CSVEAGPTPYEQYF | TGCAGCGTTGAGGCGGGGCCTACCCCCTACGAGCAGTACTTC
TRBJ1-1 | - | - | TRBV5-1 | CASSTGGHGTEAFF | TGCGCCAGCAGCACCGGGGGCCATGGCACTGAAGCTTTCTTT
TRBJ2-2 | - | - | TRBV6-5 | CASTRTTGELFF | TGTGCCAGCACCAGAACGACCGGGGAGCTGTTTTTT
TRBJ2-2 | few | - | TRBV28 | CASSQQQGRLNTGELFF | TGTGCCAGCAGTCAACAGCAGGGGCGACTGAACACCGGGGAGCTGTTTTTT
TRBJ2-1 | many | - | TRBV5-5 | CASSLMPEQFF | TGTGCCAGCAGCTTGATGCCTGAGCAGTTCTTC
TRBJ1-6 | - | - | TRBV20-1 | CSAREWPGLKAGNSPLHF | TGCAGTGCTAGAGAGTGGCCGGGTTTAAAGGCTGGTAATTCACCCCTCCACTTT
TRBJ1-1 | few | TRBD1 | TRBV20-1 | CSARAKQGFTEAFF | TGCAGTGCTAGGGCGAAACAGGGGTTCACTGAAGCTTTCTTT
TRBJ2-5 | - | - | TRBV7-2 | CASSLAFAGLETQYF | TGTGCCAGCAGCTTAGCATTCGCGGGACTAGAGACCCAGTACTTC
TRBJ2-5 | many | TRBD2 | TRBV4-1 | CASSQFGLAGGSWETQYF | TGCGCCAGCAGCCAATTCGGACTAGCGGGAGGATCTTGGGAGACCCAGTACTTC
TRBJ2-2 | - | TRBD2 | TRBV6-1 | CASSVPGLQNTGELFF | TGTGCCAGCAGTGTACCGGGACTACAGAACACCGGGGAGCTGTTTTTT
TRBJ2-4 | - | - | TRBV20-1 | CSAKRKVVKNIQYF | TGCAGTGCAAAGAGGAAGGTCGTCAAAAACATTCAGTACTTC
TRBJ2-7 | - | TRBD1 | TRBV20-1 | CSAPGQGASEQYF | TGCAGTGCTCCCGGACAGGGGGCAAGCGAGCAGTACTTC